Given below is one T cell receptor (beta chain) in context. Its antigen is as yet unknown. This record comes from a study of early T cells in non-severe SARS-CoV-2 infection. General observations from the study: VDJdb matches were skewed toward anti-spike CD8 T cell responses.

Researchers tagged individual cDNA molecules with unique molecular identifiers. From the 5' RACE reads, TCRdb called clonotypes with MiXCR, one entry per CDR3 protein. The table shows more than 95,000 distinct CDR3 sequences, with more than 12% occurring only once. This TCR was recovered from an adult who was a healthcare worker with PCR-confirmed SARS-CoV-2 infection or an uninfected control (not recorded which). The specimen was whole blood.

The CDR3 region is CASSPDRDSPLHF. CDR3 DNA sequence: TGTGCCAGCTCCCCTGACAGGGATTCACCCCTCCACTTT. The gene calls are TRBV18 and TRBJ1-6, with 7 nucleotides matching TRBD1. Trimming cost V 6 bases and J 8 bases; bases outside gene matches: 4. The CDR3 consists of 13 residues. Germline CDR1 and CDR2: KGHSH and LQKENI.